Below are 17 T cell receptor beta chains sequenced from a single sample in a study of T cell responses to AZD1222 COVID-19 vaccine. Repertoires were generated with immunoSEQ multiplex PCR, while TCRdb's copy carries only in-frame clones and drops some. In the table there are under 150,000 clones, roughly 82% of which are singletons. This specimen consisted of peripheral blood, obtained 28 days after the second AZD1222 dose. The origin of the receptors is an adult who received the AZD1222 COVID-19 vaccine.

This rearrangement joins TRBV6-2 or TRBV6-3 to TRBJ2-3; 8 bases line up with TRBD1. CDR1 is MNHEY, CDR2 SVGEGT, per germline. The length of the CDR3 is 14 residues. V shed 6 bases and J 5 bases; nucleotides not matched to a gene: 7. CDR3: CASSPSDRGDTQYF. For the CDR3, the DNA is TGTGCCAGCAGCCCGAGTGACAGGGGAGATACGCAGTATTTT.

The chain couples TRBV4-2 to TRBJ1-4, with no clear D. Germline loops: CDR1 LGHNA, CDR2 YNFKEQ. This CDR3 comprises 15 residues. Deletions cut 0 bases from V and 2 bases from J, with 7 bases between. Here the CDR3 DNA reads TGTGCCAGCAGCCAAGAAGGTGGTACTAATGAAAAACTGTTTTTT. It translates to CASSQEGGTNEKLFF.

This chain uses TRBV3-1 (or the pseudogene TRBV3-2) with TRBJ1-2; 8 nucleotides match TRBD1. In germline, CDR1 is LGHDT, CDR2 YNNKEL (reference sequence). This CDR3 spans 13 amino acids. V lost 4 bases and J lost 9; bases outside the gene matches: 7. The CDR3 DNA reads as TGTGCCAGCAGCCGGGGCCGGACAGGGCGCTACACCTTC. It specifies CASSRGRTGRYTF.

This chain connects TRBV28 to TRBJ1-1; D is uncertain. The V gene lost 3 bases and the J gene lost 4 bases, with 9 bases spanning the gap. Germline V gene sequence: CDR1 MDHEN, CDR2 SYDVKM. This CDR3 comprises 13 residues. The CDR3 is CASSLVQFTEAFF. Here the CDR3 DNA reads TGTGCCAGCAGTTTGGTACAGTTCACTGAAGCTTTCTTT.

This clone appeared a few times. This chain connects TRBV7-6 to TRBJ2-1; 8 bases are shared with TRBD1. Looked up from germline, CDR1 is SGHVS and CDR2 is FNYEAQ. V was clipped by 5 bases and J by 7 bases; unmatched bases: 7. CDR3 length: 14 residues. Here the CDR3 DNA reads TGTGCCAGCAGCCTCCGAACAGGGGGGAATGAGCAGTTCTTC. It yields the protein CASSLRTGGNEQFF.

The chain uses TRBV5-5 and TRBJ1-6; perhaps TRBD1 as D (5 bases). Trimming pared 4 bases from V and 10 bases from J, leaving 15 bases between. The germline CDR1 and CDR2 sequences are SGHKS and YYEKEE (reference sequence). This CDR3 has 14 residues. The CDR3 DNA follows: TGTGCCAGCAGCCGCATGGGGGGAGGATCACCCCTCCACTTT. This translates into CASSRMGGGSPLHF.

This chain joins TRBV6-1 and TRBJ2-6; 8 bases line up with TRBD1. Germline CDR1 reads MNHNS; CDR2 reads SASEGT. V was pared by 1 base and J by 0 bases, with 5 bases of the junction left unmatched. The CDR3 is 18 amino acids. In nucleotides, the CDR3 is TGTGCCAGCAGTGAAGGGACAGGACAGGGCTCTGGGGCCAACGTCCTGACTTTC. This gives the protein CASSEGTGQGSGANVLTF.

This chain joins TRBV2 and TRBJ1-1, with D tentatively TRBD1 (5 bases). Trimming took off 7 bases at V and 4 bases at J, with 13 bases between the two ends. There are 13 residues in the CDR3. Germline CDR1 reads SNHLY; CDR2 reads FYNNEI. CDR3 coding DNA: TGTGCCAGCACCGTGGGGGGTGGCACTGAAGCTTTCTTT. Translation gives CASTVGGGTEAFF.

This clone was recorded a few times. V gene TRBV5-4 combines with J gene TRBJ2-3; D may be TRBD1 or TRBD2 (6 bases each). CDR1 SGHNT and CDR2 YYREEE come from the germline V gene (reference sequence). Deletions cut 4 bases from V and 4 bases from J, with 16 bases between. The CDR3 loop spans 15 amino acids. Here the CDR3 reads CASSPGARGADTQYF. DNA of the CDR3: TGTGCCAGCAGCCCGGGGGCGCGAGGGGCAGATACGCAGTATTTT.

The chain has TRBV11-2 and TRBJ2-7; 7 nucleotides match TRBD1. The trim removed 5 bases at V and 4 bases at J, leaving 8 bases unmatched. The CDR3 contains 14 residues. CDR1 and CDR2 (germline): SGHAT, FQNNGV. The CDR3 here is CASSPGQIKYEQYF. The CDR3 DNA reads as TGTGCCAGCAGCCCGGGACAGATAAAATACGAGCAGTACTTC.

This clone was counted only a few times. V is TRBV19 and J is TRBJ1-2; no firm D call. Trimming removed 6 bases from V and 4 bases from J, with 12 bases in between. Germline V gene lookup returns CDR1 LNHDA and CDR2 SQIVND (reference sequence). The CDR3 extends over 13 amino acids. CDR3 sequence reads: CASRTGPGYGYTF. CDR3 DNA: TGTGCCAGTAGGACCGGACCAGGCTATGGCTACACCTTC.

This rearrangement joins TRBV14 to TRBJ1-5; D call uncertain. CDR1 is SGHDN, CDR2 FVKESK, per germline. Trimming took off 2 bases at V and 0 bases at J, with 5 bases between the two ends. The CDR3 runs 14 residues. The CDR3, as DNA: TGTGCCAGCAGCCAATCGCATAGCAATCAGCCCCAGCATTTT. It specifies CASSQSHSNQPQHF.

This rearrangement joins TRBV27 to TRBJ2-1; D possibly corresponds to TRBD1 (6 bases). The germline V gene has CDR1 MNHEY and CDR2 SMNVEV (reference sequence). The CDR3 sequence is 15 residues long. Trimming removed 3 bases at V and 6 bases at J, with 15 bases between. In DNA form, the CDR3 reads TGTGCCAGCAGTTTGGTGGGGACATTCGTCAATGAGCAGTTCTTC. Its translation: CASSLVGTFVNEQFF.

The rearrangement links TRBV21-1 to TRBJ1-2; TRBD1, the table's D call, was not compared with the DNA. TRBV21-1 is listed as a pseudogene. This CDR3 has 15 residues. As DNA, the CDR3 is TGTGCCAGCAGCAAGGGACAGTCGACCTTCTATGGCTACACCTTC. Its protein product is CASSKGQSTFYGYTF.

V and J are TRBV5-1 and TRBJ2-2, with 9 bases fitting TRBD2. The CDR3 spans 15 residues. The ends lost 0 bases at V and 7 bases at J; junction bases unmatched: 4. CDR1 and CDR2 (germline): SGHRS, YFSETQ. The CDR3: CASSLAGTSYGELFF. The CDR3 nucleotides read TGCGCCAGCAGCTTGGCTGGGACTAGCTACGGGGAGCTGTTTTTT.

CDR3 DNA sequence: TGTGCCAGCAGCGGACAGGTTATGAACACTGAAGCTTTCTTT. This codes for CASSGQVMNTEAFF. The chain is built from TRBV7-2 and TRBJ1-1; 7 positions match TRBD1. Germline lookup yields CDR1 SGHTA and CDR2 FQGNSA. This CDR3 spans 14 amino acids. V shed 5 bases and J 0 bases; nucleotides not matched to a gene: 3.

The chain links TRBV10-3 to TRBJ2-7; D gene unclear. V lost 0 bases and J lost 7, with 7 bases in between. CDR1 and CDR2 (germline): ENHRY, SYGVKD. The CDR3 extends over 12 amino acids. CDR3: CAISESRQEQYF. In DNA form, the CDR3 reads TGTGCCATCAGTGAGTCGAGGCAGGAGCAGTACTTC.